These T cell receptor beta chains were read from a single sample in a study of early T cells in non-severe SARS-CoV-2 infection. Each CDR3 protein gets one entry after TCRdb re-called the 5' RACE reads with MiXCR. The data contain about 27,000 distinct CDR3 sequences, around 3% of them singletons. The sequenced material came from whole blood. These receptors were taken from an adult who was a healthcare worker with PCR-confirmed SARS-CoV-2 infection or an uninfected control (not recorded which). Both conserved end residues are part of each CDR3. A D gene is named only where the DNA matches it firmly. Some rows mark clone size as missing; the rest say once, few, many or name a class of expanded clone.

>TRBV20-1|many|TRBD1|TRBJ1-3
CSAPHTGAGDTIYF
TGCAGTGCCCCTCACACAGGGGCCGGAGACACCATATATTTT
>TRBV10-3|many|TRBD1|TRBJ2-1
CAISEPGQGAPDEQFF
TGTGCCATCAGTGAACCGGGACAGGGGGCCCCCGATGAGCAGTTCTTC
>TRBV18|few|.|TRBJ1-1
CASSPVARNTEAFF
TGTGCCAGCTCACCGGTAGCTAGGAACACTGAAGCTTTCTTT
>TRBV19|many|.|TRBJ2-3
CASSIGHATDTQYF
TGTGCCAGTAGTATTGGCCATGCGACAGATACGCAGTATTTT
>TRBV20-1|many|.|TRBJ1-3
CSARDQTRGTGNTIYF
TGCAGTGCTAGAGATCAGACCCGGGGAACTGGAAACACCATATATTTT
>TRBV11-3|many|.|TRBJ2-5
CASTSSGTQYF
TGTGCCAGCACCTCATCAGGGACCCAGTACTTC
>TRBV20-1|many|TRBD2|TRBJ2-1
CSARGGGPSGYNEQFF
TGCAGTGCTAGAGGGGGCGGGCCTAGCGGATACAATGAGCAGTTCTTC
>TRBV19|many|TRBD1|TRBJ1-1
CASSTLRDRGTEAFF
TGTGCCAGTAGTACGCTCCGGGACAGGGGGACTGAAGCTTTCTTT
>TRBV5-1|many|TRBD1|TRBJ1-1
CASSLADRGFFGTEAFF
TGCGCCAGCAGCTTGGCCGACAGGGGATTTTTTGGAACTGAAGCTTTCTTT
>TRBV30|many|TRBD2|TRBJ2-5
CAWSVGMRGDQETQYF
TGTGCCTGGAGTGTAGGGATGCGGGGGGATCAAGAGACCCAGTACTTC
>TRBV7-9|many|TRBD2|TRBJ2-1
CASSLPGGNEQFF
TGTGCCAGCAGCTTACCGGGAGGCAATGAGCAGTTCTTC
>TRBV7-9|many|TRBD2|TRBJ2-3
CASSLVSGGADTQYF
TGTGCCAGCAGCTTAGTCTCGGGGGGAGCAGATACGCAGTATTTT
>TRBV12-3/TRBV12-4|many|.|TRBJ2-2
CASTPSNTGELFF
TGTGCCAGCACCCCCTCAAACACCGGGGAGCTGTTTTTT
>TRBV18|many|TRBD1|TRBJ2-1
CASSPRDRGAEQFF
TGTGCCAGCTCACCCCGGGACAGGGGGGCTGAGCAGTTCTTC
>TRBV27|many|.|TRBJ2-5
CASGGGLYQETQYF
TGTGCCAGCGGCGGAGGTCTGTACCAAGAGACCCAGTACTTC
>TRBV4-1|many|TRBD2|TRBJ2-1
CASSPTEWGGSYNEQFF
TGCGCCAGCAGCCCCACAGAGTGGGGGGGCTCCTACAATGAGCAGTTCTTC
>TRBV5-6|many|.|TRBJ1-1
CASSLDWGNTEAFF
TGTGCCAGCAGCTTGGATTGGGGGAACACTGAAGCTTTCTTT
>TRBV6-6|many|.|TRBJ2-3
CASSRYSVRSSTDTQYF
TGTGCCAGCAGTCGATACAGCGTTCGGTCTAGCACAGATACGCAGTATTTT
>TRBV12-5|many|.|TRBJ2-5
CASAGSPVETQYF
TGTGCTAGTGCAGGCAGTCCAGTTGAGACCCAGTACTTC
>TRBV24-1|many|TRBD2|TRBJ2-2
CATSDQLAGTYTGELFF
TGTGCCACCAGTGATCAGTTAGCGGGGACCTACACCGGGGAGCTGTTTTTT
>TRBV19|many|.|TRBJ1-1
CASSIVAGVTEAFF
TGTGCCAGTAGTATAGTTGCAGGGGTTACTGAAGCTTTCTTT
>TRBV29-1|many|.|TRBJ2-5
CSVESSRRETQYF
TGCAGCGTTGAATCGTCTCGGCGGGAGACCCAGTACTTC
>TRBV20-1|many|.|TRBJ1-4
CSAEHRGYNEKLFF
TGCAGTGCTGAACATCGGGGTTATAATGAAAAACTGTTTTTT
>TRBV3-1|.|.|TRBJ2-5
CASSPWAQETQYF
TGTGCCAGCAGCCCGTGGGCCCAAGAGACCCAGTACTTC
>TRBV5-6|many|TRBD2|TRBJ2-5
CASSLERGGESETQYF
TGTGCCAGCAGCTTGGAGCGGGGGGGCGAGTCCGAGACCCAGTACTTC
>TRBV20-1|medium-sized|TRBD2|TRBJ2-5
CSASDFASGGQETQYF
TGCAGTGCTAGTGATTTCGCTAGCGGGGGGCAAGAGACCCAGTACTTC
>TRBV5-1|many|.|TRBJ2-1
CASSLSSTYNEQFF
TGCGCCAGCAGCTTGTCCTCCACCTACAATGAGCAGTTCTTC